What follows describes a single T cell receptor (beta chain). These data are taken from a study of OX40 agonist ivuxolimab in advanced cancers. Overall study: Earlier anti-PD-1, anti-PD-L1 or anti-CTLA-4 therapy was permitted; 35% to 50% had received some.

Germline V lookup: CDR1 LNHDA, CDR2 SQIVND (reference sequence). The CDR3 extends over 14 amino acids. V was trimmed by 3 bases and J by 4 bases, leaving 12 bases between them. Profiling relied on immunoSEQ multiplex PCR, and the TCRdb table lists in-frame clones only, not all of them. The sample consists of some 96,000 clones, about 91% of them appearing once. This TCR was recovered from an adult with an advanced solid tumor such as melanoma, head and neck, liver or kidney cancer. This chain uses TRBV19 with TRBJ1-2, with D unclear. This specimen consisted of CD4+ or CD8+ T cells sorted from blood, obtained in a trial of the OX40 agonist ivuxolimab. DNA of the CDR3: TGTGCCAGTAGTATCGTCGGGCAGACCTATGGCTACACCTTC. It translates to CASSIVGQTYGYTF.